This T cell receptor beta chain was observed in a study of shared clonotypes between healthy human individuals. Notes on the study in general: The study found lower generation probabilities in non-shared clonotypes than in those shared by all four donors. In this cohort, only blood was sampled, and tissue repertoires likely differ.

CDR1 is SQVTM and CDR2 is ANQGSEA in the germline V gene. V trimming: 2 bases; J trimming: 4 bases; junction bases outside the gene matches: 4. The CDR3 runs 14 residues. Comment on this clone: What it recognizes is unknown.

CD45RO negativity and positive selection for CCR7 defined naive CD8 cells, a population that excluded terminally differentiated effector memory CD45RA+ cells. Among the donors, all were Caucasian adults who lived in Nashville, Tennessee. Authors' data handling: Filtering differed, since immunoSEQ gave only junction sequences and no quality scores. Only in-frame clones appear in the TCRdb table, and some are missing; sequencing was by immunoSEQ multiplex PCR. V and J calls and clone size are given by that table; D and trimming were obtained from the DNA. The repertoire holds hundreds of thousands of clones, with 90% to 98% as singletons.

V gene TRBV29-1 combines with J gene TRBJ2-1, with 8 bases fitting TRBD2. This TCR derives from a young man in good health. The sequenced material came from naive CD8+ T cells sorted from blood. CDR3 DNA: TGCAGCGTTGAACCCAGCGGGAGTTACAATGAGCAGTTCTTC. It yields the protein CSVEPSGSYNEQFF.